This TCR beta chain came from a study of blood T cell repertoires in COVID-19. Study details: PBMCs, B-cell-depleted T cells, or T cells provided the cDNA or gDNA that made up the material.

This CDR3 contains 17 residues. V was pared by 2 bases and J by 2 bases, with 7 bases of the junction left unmatched. CDR1 is SGHTA, CDR2 FQGNSA, per germline. This clone has only a few counts. Profiling relied on immunoSEQ multiplex PCR, and the TCRdb table lists in-frame clones only, not all of them. Among almost 250,000 clones listed, roughly 88% were seen once. The source material was peripheral blood. This receptor was taken from a woman of 80 years or more with COVID-19, enrolled during active disease. The chain employs TRBV7-2 and TRBJ2-5, with 11 bases aligning to TRBD2. The CDR3 DNA follows: TGTGCCAGCAGCTTATTCCCTCCTAGCGGGGGGCAAGAGACCCAGTACTTC. As protein: CASSLFPPSGGQETQYF. Supplemented by reference TRBV7-2 and TRBJ2-5, the full variable domain reads GAGVSQSPSNKVTEKGKDVELRCDPISGHTALYWYRQSLGQGLEFLIYFQGNSAPDKSGLPSDRFSAERTGGSVSTLTIQRTQQEDSAVYLCASSLFPPSGGQETQYFGPGTRLLVL.